One sample yielded the 10 T cell receptor beta chains listed below, sequenced in a study of regulatory T cells in long-lasting Graves disease. HTBI primers from iRepertoire and Arm-PCR of CDR3 regions yielded the TCR beta libraries. TCRdb processed the multiplex PCR reads anew with MiXCR; each CDR3 protein has one entry. The data show approximately 400,000 distinct CDR3 sequences, 23% seen once. Time point meaning: persistent/refractory GD, antithyroid drugs over 5 years with positive TRAb. Extracted RNA from PBMCs served as the source of the TCR library. The sample here was peripheral blood mononuclear cells (PBMCs), taken when the disease was refractory, from a patient treated with antithyroid drugs. The source is a female donor with Graves disease.

This chain joins TRBV29-1 and TRBJ2-7, with D perhaps matching TRBD1 (6 bases). The ends were cut back, 6 bases at V and 2 bases at J, with 11 bases in the middle. CDR1 is SQVTM and CDR2 is ANQGSEA in the germline V gene. The CDR3 length is 12 residues. The CDR3 is CSVKTGTYEQYF. The CDR3 DNA reads as TGCAGCGTGAAGACAGGAACCTACGAGCAGTACTTC.

The V gene is TRBV28, the J gene TRBJ2-1, with D possibly TRBD2 on 6 matching bases. V was trimmed by 5 bases and J by 6 bases, leaving 8 bases between them. Germline V CDR1 and CDR2: MDHEN, SYDVKM. The CDR3 runs 12 residues. Here the CDR3 DNA reads TGTGCCAGCAGTCGCGGGACCAATGAGCAGTTCTTC. It codes for CASSRGTNEQFF. Combining the CDR3 with reference TRBV28 and TRBJ2-1 gives the whole variable domain DVKVTQSSRYLVKRTGEKVFLECVQDMDHENMFWYRQDPGLGLRLIYFSYDVKMKEKGDIPEGYSVSREKKERFSLILESASTNQTSMYLCASSRGTNEQFFGPGTRLTVL.

This clonotype was recorded many times. The V gene is TRBV11-1, the J gene TRBJ2-1, with 9 positions matching TRBD2. Germline values: CDR1 SGHAT, CDR2 FQDESV (reference sequence). The CDR3 is 16 amino acids. J gave up 2 bases and V 2 bases, and 4 bases lay outside the gene matches. Written as DNA, the CDR3 is TGTGCCAGCAGCTTAAGTAGCGGGAGACCCTACAATGAGCAGTTCTTC. Translated, it gives CASSLSSGRPYNEQFF.

The sample holds a few counts of this clonotype. The V gene is TRBV7-8, the J gene TRBJ1-4; D is perhaps TRBD1 (5 bases). Germline V CDR1 and CDR2: SGHVS, FQNEAQ. The CDR3 has 16 amino acids. V lost 5 bases, J lost 1 base, and 14 bases lay in between. CDR3 sequence reads: CASSPGRGLTNEKLFF. The CDR3 coding sequence is TGTGCCAGCAGCCCAGGGAGGGGATTAACTAATGAAAAACTGTTTTTT.

This chain uses TRBV5-5 with TRBJ2-4; 9 bases are a match to TRBD2. With V trimmed by 2 bases and J by 8 bases, 5 bases remained unmatched. The germline CDR1 and CDR2 sequences are SGHKS and YYEKEE (reference sequence). This CDR3 is built from 14 residues. The CDR3 region is CASSFAGGRHIQYF. The CDR3 nucleotides are TGTGCCAGCAGCTTCGCGGGAGGGCGTCACATTCAGTACTTC. Filled out from reference TRBV5-5 and TRBJ2-4, the complete variable domain reads DAGVTQSPTHLIKTRGQQVTLRCSPISGHKSVSWYQQVLGQGPQFIFQYYEKEERGRGNFPDRFSARQFPNYSSELNVNALLLGDSALYLCASSFAGGRHIQYFGAGTRLSVL.

This clonotype was counted between two and nine times. The chain combines TRBV7-8 with TRBJ1-6; the match to TRBD1 covers 7 bases. Germline CDR1 reads SGHVS; CDR2 reads FQNEAQ. This CDR3 contains 15 residues. The V and J ends lost 5 bases and 7 bases, in that order; junction bases with no gene match: 8. CDR3 sequence: CASSIWTGRNSPLHF. The CDR3 DNA sequence: TGTGCCAGCAGCATATGGACAGGTCGAAATTCACCCCTCCACTTT. Complete variable domain (other parts from reference TRBV7-8 and TRBJ1-6): GAGVSQSPRYKVAKRGQDVALRCDPISGHVSLFWYQQALGQGPEFLTYFQNEAQLDKSGLPSDRFFAERPEGSVSTLKIQRTQQEDSAVYLCASSIWTGRNSPLHFGNGTRLTVT.

The CDR3 loop reads CASRRDGLGYEPQHF. DNA of the CDR3: TGTGCCAGCAGGCGCGACGGCCTTGGGTATGAGCCCCAGCATTTT. V gene TRBV6-1 combines with J gene TRBJ1-5; D unresolved. The germline V gene encodes CDR1 MNHNS and CDR2 SASEGT. This CDR3 is 15 amino acids long. Trimming left V 6 bases short and J 8 bases short, with 20 bases between.

This clonotype was observed a handful of times. The chain carries TRBV29-1 and TRBJ1-1, with a possible D match to TRBD1 (5 bases). The germline CDR1 and CDR2 sequences are SQVTM and ANQGSEA. This CDR3 has 11 amino acids. V was trimmed by 4 bases and J by 7 bases, leaving 10 bases between them. CDR3 coding DNA: TGCAGCGTTGCCGGACATCGTGAAGCTTTCTTT. Translating it yields CSVAGHREAFF.

There are many counts of this clonotype. The V and J genes are TRBV27 and TRBJ2-7; weak D call: TRBD2 (5 bases). The germline gives CDR1 MNHEY, CDR2 SMNVEV (reference sequence). With 6 bases removed from V and 6 bases from J, the gap between germline ends came to 18 bases. The CDR3 is 14 amino acids. The CDR3 nucleotides are TGTGCCAGCAGCTATATCTATGGGAGCGCCGAGCAGTACTTC. This gives the protein CASSYIYGSAEQYF.

For this clonotype: A read error is possible here, since a much larger clone lies one base away. The chain employs TRBV6-1 and TRBJ2-7; D possibly corresponds to TRBD2 (5 bases). Trimming cost V 1 base and J 3 bases, with 13 bases left between them. This CDR3 is built from 15 residues. The germline V gene encodes CDR1 MNHNS and CDR2 SASEGT. CDR3 region: CASSEGWTGSYEQYF. For the CDR3, the DNA is TGTGCCAGCAGTGAAGGTTGGACTGGTAGCTACGAGCAGTACTTC.